The rows below give T cell receptor beta chains drawn from one sample of a study of T cells in Graves' hyperthyroidism and ophthalmopathy. TCRdb called the multiplex PCR reads again in MiXCR, with one record for every CDR3 protein. The profile shows approximately 520,000 distinct CDR3 sequences, 24% of them singletons. Sequences were obtained from blood. All receptors derive from a woman under 40 with Graves' ophthalmopathy. Both conserved end residues are part of each CDR3. The D gene is left open where the match is weak. Not every row has a clone size; where given, it reads once, few, many or a size class.

>few|TRBV6-5|TRBJ2-4|-
TGTGCCAGCAGTTACTTGCAGGGGGGAGAGATTGTGGCCAAAAACATTCAGTACTTC
CASSYLQGGEIVAKNIQYF
>many|TRBV19|TRBJ2-2|-
TGTGCCAGCGGACATACGAACACCGGGGAGCTGTTTTTT
CASGHTNTGELFF
>many|TRBV24-1|TRBJ2-6|-
TGTGCCACCAGTGATACGGGGGCTGGGGCCAACGTCCTGACTTTC
CATSDTGAGANVLTF
>many|TRBV20-1|TRBJ1-1|-
TGCAGTGCTAGAGAAAAAGGCTTGTGGGTCACTGAAGCTTTCTTT
CSAREKGLWVTEAFF
>many|TRBV19|TRBJ1-2|-
TGTGCCAGTAGTATGGTGGGTCTCTATGGCTACACCTTC
CASSMVGLYGYTF
>-|TRBV24-1|TRBJ2-2|-
TGTGCCACCAGTGATCGGGACACCTACACCGGGGAGCTGTGTTTT
CATSDRDTYTGELCF
>many|TRBV7-2|TRBJ2-5|TRBD1
TGTGCCAGCAGCGTGGACAGGTCTCGAGAGACCCAGTACTTC
CASSVDRSRETQYF
>-|TRBV20-1|TRBJ2-5|TRBD2
TGCAGTGCTAGACCCCGGACTAGCGGGATGGAGACCCAGTACTTC
CSARPRTSGMETQYF
>many|TRBV6-2/TRBV6-3|TRBJ1-2|-
TGTGCCAGCAGTTTTCTACAGGGTAACTATGGCTACACCTTC
CASSFLQGNYGYTF
>many|TRBV20-1|TRBJ2-6|-
TGCAGTGCTAGTGTTTTTGGGGCTGGGGCCAACGTCCTGACTTTC
CSASVFGAGANVLTF
>many|TRBV4-1|TRBJ1-1|-
TGCGCCAGCAGCCAACCGGGGGGCGGGGGTAGAGCTTTCTTT
CASSQPGGGGRAFF
>many|TRBV5-1|TRBJ2-2|TRBD2
TGCGCCAGCCTCAGCGGGGGGCCGTCCGGGGAGCTGTTTTTT
CASLSGGPSGELFF
>many|TRBV2|TRBJ2-5|-
TGTGCCAGCAGTGACAACTTGGCACTGGAGGCAGGGTACTTC
CASSDNLALEAGYF
>-|TRBV29-1|TRBJ2-5|-
TGCAGCGTTGAAGTATGGCAGGGAGAGACCCAGTACTTC
CSVEVWQGETQYF
>-|TRBV12-3/TRBV12-4|TRBJ2-7|TRBD2
TGTGCCAGCACATTAGGGACTAGCGGGGGTCCCTACGAGCAGTACTTC
CASTLGTSGGPYEQYF
>-|TRBV4-1|TRBJ2-7|-
TGCGCCAGCAGCCACCGAGGGGTAGCTTACGAGCAGTACTTC
CASSHRGVAYEQYF
>-|TRBV6-1|TRBJ2-5|TRBD2
TGTGCCAGCAGCTCTCTAGCGGGGCCAAACCAAGAGACCCAGTACTTC
CASSSLAGPNQETQYF
>-|TRBV12-3/TRBV12-4|TRBJ1-2|TRBD1
TGTGCCAGCAGTGCCCAGACAGGGTCGGTTGGCTACACCTTC
CASSAQTGSVGYTF
>-|TRBV10-3|TRBJ2-7|-
TGTGCCATCAGTGAGTCGACTTCCGTGTCCTACGAGCAGTACTTC
CAISESTSVSYEQYF
>few|TRBV20-1|TRBJ2-5|TRBD2
TGCAGTGCTGCGGGACTAGAAGAGACCCAGTACTTC
CSAAGLEETQYF
>many|TRBV28|TRBJ1-3|-
TGTGCCAGCAGTTTCGGAGAAGACTATGGAAACACCATATATTTT
CASSFGEDYGNTIYF
>many|TRBV15|TRBJ1-2|-
TGTGCCACCAGCAGAGCGTTTACGGATAACTATGGCTACACCTTC
CATSRAFTDNYGYTF
>-|TRBV28|TRBJ2-7|-
TGTGCCAGCAGTTTACCCGGGAGCGACGAGCAGTACTTC
CASSLPGSDEQYF
>-|TRBV12-3/TRBV12-4|TRBJ2-7|-
TGTGCCAGCGGTACCACAGCCTACGAGCAGTACTTC
CASGTTAYEQYF
>-|TRBV7-9|TRBJ2-7|-
TGTGCCAGCAGCTCTCCCGGACTTATCTACGAGCAGTACTTC
CASSSPGLIYEQYF
>many|TRBV20-1|TRBJ2-2|-
TGCAGTTTCCAGTCCTCGAACACCGGGGAGCTGTTTTTT
CSFQSSNTGELFF
>-|TRBV7-9|TRBJ2-5|-
TGTGTCAGCAGCTCAGGGGAGGAGACCCAGTACTTC
CVSSSGEETQYF
>-|TRBV28|TRBJ2-7|TRBD2
TGTGCCAGCCTAGCGGGAGGTTTTCCTTCCTACGAGCAGTACTTC
CASLAGGFPSYEQYF
>many|TRBV3-1|TRBJ1-5|-
TGTGCCAGCAGCCAATCGGGCCAGCCCCAGCATTTT
CASSQSGQPQHF
>many|TRBV2|TRBJ2-7|-
TGTGCCAGCAGTGAGTCCTGGACCTACGAGCAGTACTTC
CASSESWTYEQYF
>many|TRBV20-1|TRBJ1-1|-
TGCAGTGCTAGAGTTATAGACAGGCTGAACACTGAAGCTTTCTTT
CSARVIDRLNTEAFF
>many|TRBV5-1|TRBJ1-1|-
TGCGCCAGCAGCTTTGGGGTTGTGACGACTGAAGCTTTCTTT
CASSFGVVTTEAFF
>many|TRBV20-1|TRBJ1-2|TRBD1
TGCAGTGCTATAGGACAGGGGATTTTCTATGGCTACACCTTC
CSAIGQGIFYGYTF
>many|TRBV19|TRBJ1-5|-
TGTGCCAGTACCGCCTCGGCCAGGGCGGGTTATCAGCCCCAGCATTTT
CASTASARAGYQPQHF
>-|TRBV7-2|TRBJ2-5|-
TGTGCCAGCAGCCCAAGCAGCCAGACCCAGTACTTC
CASSPSSQTQYF
>many|TRBV20-1|TRBJ2-6|TRBD1
TGCAGTGCTAGATTTCGAGGGACAGTTAACTCTGGGGCCAACGTCCTGACTTTC
CSARFRGTVNSGANVLTF
>many|TRBV7-6|TRBJ1-1|-
TGTGCCAGCAGCTTAGGGTCGCAAATGAACACTGAAGCTTTCTTT
CASSLGSQMNTEAFF
>many|TRBV2|TRBJ2-7|-
TGTGCCAGCAGTGAAGTTGGACAACGATCCTACGAGCAGTACTTC
CASSEVGQRSYEQYF
>many|TRBV10-3|TRBJ1-2|TRBD1
TGTGCCATCAGTGAAACAGGGGCAGCTAACTATGGCTACACCTTC
CAISETGAANYGYTF
>many|TRBV7-2|TRBJ1-2|-
TGTGCCAGCAGCTCGAAAGGGGTCGTAAATGGCTACACCTTC
CASSSKGVVNGYTF
>-|TRBV7-8|TRBJ2-7|-
TGTGCCAGCAGCCGCCTAGGGCACGAGCAGTACTTC
CASSRLGHEQYF
>many|TRBV19|TRBJ1-5|-
TGTGCCAGTAGTAACCCGACCGATCAGCCCCAGCATTTT
CASSNPTDQPQHF
>many|TRBV29-1|TRBJ1-2|-
TGCAGCGTTGAGAGTCAGCTCCTAAACTATGGCTACACCTTC
CSVESQLLNYGYTF
>many|TRBV7-9|TRBJ2-7|TRBD1
TGTGCCAGCAGCCCACCGACAGGGATAGACTCCTACGAGCAGTACTTC
CASSPPTGIDSYEQYF
>-|TRBV4-1|TRBJ1-2|-
TGCGCCAGCAGCCAAGTTATCCTGGATAGTGGCTACACCTTC
CASSQVILDSGYTF
>few|TRBV7-3|TRBJ2-7|TRBD2
TGTGCCAGCAGCTTAAATGGCGGGGGGGCCTACGAGCAGTACTTC
CASSLNGGGAYEQYF
>many|TRBV5-1|TRBJ1-2|-
TGCGCCAGCAGCTTGGGGGCAGGGGCTAACTATGGCTACACCTTC
CASSLGAGANYGYTF
>many|TRBV11-1|TRBJ2-5|-
TGTGCCAGCAGCTTAAACAGTCCCCAAGAGACCCAGTACTTC
CASSLNSPQETQYF
>-|TRBV7-2|TRBJ2-5|-
TGTGCCAGCAGCCCCCTGGGGAGGGGGCCGTTGGAGACCCAGTACTTC
CASSPLGRGPLETQYF
>-|TRBV10-3|TRBJ2-2|TRBD1
TGTGCCCCCCCCAAGGGGACAGGGGGTCCCGGGGAGCTGTTTTTT
CAPPKGTGGPGELFF
>few|TRBV12-3/TRBV12-4|TRBJ1-1|-
TGTGCCAGCAGGGAGGGGTTTGAAGCTTTCTTT
CASREGFEAFF
>-|TRBV15|TRBJ2-5|-
TGTGCCACCAGTTCCCATCCCACCCCCGGCACAGCACAAGAGACCCAGTACTTC
CATSSHPTPGTAQETQYF